The 27 T cell receptor beta chains presented below share a single source sample, sequenced in a study of T cell changes during pregnancy in multiple sclerosis. The assay was immunoSEQ multiplex PCR, and TCRdb's table has in-frame clones only and misses some. Found here are tens of thousands of clones, about nine tenths of them singletons; the top ten hold approximately 4.6%. Sequences were derived from peripheral blood, sampled in the second trimester of pregnancy. Source of these receptors: a female donor in good health, enrolled as a control in a pregnancy study.

This chain connects TRBV5-6 to TRBJ1-3; D is undetermined. V was clipped by 0 bases and J by 2 bases, with 12 bases between them. The CDR3 sequence is 16 residues long. Per germline, CDR1 SGHDT and CDR2 YYEEEE. The CDR3 is CASSLVRGNPGNTIYF. CDR3 sequence (DNA): TGTGCCAGCAGCTTGGTTCGCGGGAATCCTGGAAACACCATATATTTT.

This chain uses TRBV6-5 with TRBJ1-2; 7 bases line up with TRBD1. CDR3 length equals 13 residues. V was clipped by 5 bases and J by 7 bases; unmatched bases: 7. Germline-derived CDR1 and CDR2 are MNHEY and SVGAGI. CDR3 bases: TGTGCCAGCAGTCAAACCTACAGGGGTGGCTACACCTTC. Translating gives CASSQTYRGGYTF.

This chain connects TRBV19 to TRBJ2-4; D remains unclear. The CDR3 length is 15 residues. Germline CDR1 reads LNHDA; CDR2 reads SQIVND (reference sequence). V dropped 4 bases and J dropped 2 bases, with 12 bases sitting between them. CDR3: CASSTAPTPKNIQYF. CDR3 DNA: TGTGCCAGTAGTACCGCACCGACACCCAAAAACATTCAGTACTTC.

J is TRBJ1-1 and V is TRBV27; D remains ambiguous. CDR1 and CDR2 (germline): MNHEY, SMNVEV (reference sequence). The V end was cut by 4 bases, the J end by 7 bases, with 16 bases between. The CDR3 has 14 amino acids. The CDR3 sequence is CASSSMQSPSEAFF. CDR3 nucleotide sequence: TGTGCCAGCAGTTCCATGCAAAGCCCGAGTGAAGCTTTCTTT.

The V and J genes are TRBV2 and TRBJ2-3; TRBD1 matches at 8 bases. The CDR3 is 12 residues long. The V segment lost 4 bases and the J segment 10 bases; nucleotides outside the gene matches: 4. The germline V gene has CDR1 SNHLY and CDR2 FYNNEI. CDR3 protein: CASSGGQGSQYF. CDR3 nucleotide sequence: TGTGCCAGCAGTGGAGGACAGGGATCGCAGTATTTT.

CDR3 residues: CASSLGAGGLIEQYF. DNA for the CDR3: TGTGCCAGCAGCTTAGGGGCGGGAGGCCTGATCGAGCAGTACTTC. The chain has TRBV13 and TRBJ2-7; 8 bases align to TRBD2. This CDR3 contains 15 residues. With 0 bases clipped from V and 6 bases from J, the junction kept 7 bases outside the gene matches. Germline CDR1 reads PRHDT; CDR2 reads FYEKMQ (reference sequence).

V usage is TRBV10-1 and J usage is TRBJ1-1; possibly TRBD1 for D (6 bases). The CDR3 runs 13 residues. Germline CDR1 reads WNHNN; CDR2 reads SYGVQD (reference sequence). V gave up 6 bases and J gave up 1 base, with 9 bases separating them. CDR3 residues: CASRGHQNTEAFF. DNA for the CDR3: TGCGCCAGCAGGGGACACCAGAACACTGAAGCTTTCTTT.

The chain is built from TRBV2 and TRBJ2-2; maybe TRBD1 (5 bases). This CDR3 has 17 residues. The V end lost 8 bases, the J end lost 1 base, and 20 bases lay between the germline ends. Germline V CDR1 and CDR2: SNHLY, FYNNEI. DNA for the CDR3: TGTGCCAGCGAGAAGGGCAGGGTAACGTTGAACACCGGGGAGCTGTTTTTT. Translated: CASEKGRVTLNTGELFF.

The rearrangement uses TRBV9 and TRBJ2-3; D is ambiguous. The germline CDR1 and CDR2 sequences are SGDLS and YYNGEE. The CDR3 contains 18 residues. Between the trimmed V and J ends, which lost 4 bases and 0 bases, there was a span of 21 bases. The CDR3 sequence: CASSPTTQAFTSTDTQYF. For the CDR3, the DNA is TGTGCCAGCAGCCCTACGACCCAAGCGTTTACTAGCACAGATACGCAGTATTTT.

The rearrangement links TRBV6-1 to TRBJ1-1; D remains ambiguous. The CDR3 has 15 residues. Trimming took off 3 bases at V and 1 base at J, with 12 bases between the two ends. Germline values: CDR1 MNHNS, CDR2 SASEGT. The CDR3 protein is CASSDKRTWNTEAFF. CDR3 DNA sequence: TGTGCCAGCAGTGATAAGCGGACTTGGAACACTGAAGCTTTCTTT.

The chain has TRBV4-1 and TRBJ2-7; possible D gene TRBD1, 6 bases. V lost 0 bases and J lost 3, with 9 bases in between. This CDR3 is 14 amino acids long. The germline CDR1 and CDR2 sequences are MGHRA and YSYEKL. The CDR3 region is CASSQDTGFYEQYF. For the CDR3, the DNA is TGCGCCAGCAGCCAAGACACAGGGTTCTACGAGCAGTACTTC.

V usage is TRBV30 and J usage is TRBJ2-1; 10 bases map to TRBD2. CDR3 length: 16 residues. V lost 0 bases, J lost 4 bases, and 6 bases stayed unmatched. CDR1 and CDR2 from the germline V gene are GTSNPN and SVGIG (reference sequence). The chain's CDR3 is CAWSVLASGSYNEQFF. CDR3 nucleotide sequence: TGTGCCTGGAGTGTACTGGCTAGCGGGAGTTACAATGAGCAGTTCTTC.

This chain connects TRBV28 to TRBJ1-5, with a tentative D call TRBD1 (5 bases). Per the germline V gene, CDR1 is MDHEN and CDR2 is SYDVKM. V was trimmed by 7 bases and J by 1 base, leaving 14 bases between them. This CDR3 has 15 amino acids. The chain's CDR3 is CASISGGTSNQPQHF. CDR3 DNA sequence: TGTGCCAGCATTTCGGGGGGAACAAGCAATCAGCCCCAGCATTTT.

V usage is TRBV5-1 and J usage is TRBJ1-1, with TRBD1 matching over 7 bases. The germline V gene encodes CDR1 SGHRS and CDR2 YFSETQ. The V and J ends lost 1 base and 3 bases, in that order; junction bases with no gene match: 0. The CDR3 spans 13 residues. The CDR3 DNA follows: TGCGCCAGCAGCTTGACAGGGGACACTGAAGCTTTCTTT. Protein: CASSLTGDTEAFF.

This chain links TRBV5-1 with TRBJ2-7; a weak D match, TRBD1 (6 bases). Deletions cut 4 bases from V and 7 bases from J, with 18 bases between. The CDR3 is 14 amino acids. CDR1 and CDR2 from the germline V gene are SGHRS and YFSETQ. Written as DNA, the CDR3 is TGCGCCAGCAGCCCGGACAGTACTACGGGAGAGCAGTACTTC. Protein: CASSPDSTTGEQYF.

The CDR3 sequence: CASSGGQGGEQYF. DNA for the CDR3: TGTGCCAGCAGCGGGGGACAGGGTGGCGAGCAGTACTTC. The rearrangement links TRBV7-9 to TRBJ2-7, with 9 positions matching TRBD1. J lost 6 bases, V lost 5 bases, and 5 bases had no gene match. The length of the CDR3 is 13 residues. Germline V gives CDR1 SEHNR, CDR2 FQNEAQ (reference sequence).

This clone was seen only once. CDR3 in DNA: TGTGCCAGTAGTACCCCCGAGGTCAACTATGGCTACACCTTC. Its translation is CASSTPEVNYGYTF. V usage is TRBV19 and J usage is TRBJ1-2; D unresolved. Germline CDR1 and CDR2: LNHDA and SQIVND (reference sequence). Trimming cost V 4 bases and J 2 bases, with 11 bases left between them. This CDR3 is built from 14 residues.

V is TRBV27 and J is TRBJ1-1; TRBD1 aligns across 9 bases. The V segment lost 10 bases and the J segment 2 bases; nucleotides outside the gene matches: 5. Germline CDR1 MNHEY, CDR2 SMNVEV (reference sequence). This CDR3 comprises 13 residues. The CDR3 loop reads CATLTGGNTEAFF. CDR3 DNA sequence: TGTGCCACCCTGACAGGGGGTAACACTGAAGCTTTCTTT.

The rearrangement uses TRBV7-8 and TRBJ1-1; TRBD1 matches 8 bases. The trim removed 3 bases at V and 3 bases at J, leaving 0 bases unmatched. CDR1 SGHVS and CDR2 FQNEAQ come from the germline V gene. CDR3 length equals 13 residues. The DNA of the CDR3 is TGTGCCAGCAGCTTGGACAGGGACACTGAAGCTTTCTTT. Protein product: CASSLDRDTEAFF.

This chain links TRBV11-2 with TRBJ1-4; D possibly corresponds to TRBD1 (6 bases). V was trimmed by 4 bases and J by 2 bases, leaving 8 bases between them. The CDR3 runs to 14 residues. CDR1 is SGHAT and CDR2 is FQNNGV in the germline V gene. The DNA of the CDR3 is TGTGCCAGCAGCTCAGGGGCGACTAATGAAAAACTGTTTTTT. Encoded protein: CASSSGATNEKLFF.

Concerning this clone: One junction end does not reproduce the germline sequence, and a read error may be involved. This sequence joins TRBV7-3 and TRBJ1-2; D not resolved. CDR3 size: 12 residues. The germline CDR1 and CDR2 sequences are SGHTA and FQGTGA. CDR3 sequence (DNA): TGTGCCAGCAGCGAAACAGAGTATGGCCACACCTTC. Translation: CASSETEYGHTF.

This clone was seen a single time. This chain links TRBV7-3 with TRBJ2-5; the D gene is possibly TRBD2 (5 bases). In germline, CDR1 is SGHTA, CDR2 FQGTGA. V lost 6 bases to trimming and J lost 4 bases, with 15 bases between them. This CDR3 is built from 14 residues. Here the CDR3 DNA reads TGTGCCAGCAGTGACGGACCCGGAGGAGAGACCCAGTACTTC. Translated, it gives CASSDGPGGETQYF.

This clone was seen once. The chain combines TRBV25-1 with TRBJ1-2; 8 bases line up with TRBD1. Germline V gene lookup returns CDR1 MGHDK and CDR2 SYGVNS. The CDR3 consists of 17 residues. V lost 0 bases and J lost 3; bases outside the gene matches: 9. CDR3 protein: CASSEYVGQGGDYGYTF. DNA of the CDR3: TGTGCCAGCAGTGAATATGTTGGACAGGGTGGGGACTATGGCTACACCTTC.

This chain links TRBV19 with TRBJ2-1; 10 bases fit TRBD1. The CDR3 covers 16 residues. The germline CDR1 and CDR2 sequences are LNHDA and SQIVND (reference sequence). The trim removed 7 bases at V and 2 bases at J, leaving 8 bases unmatched. CDR3 amino acids: CASNARDRGPYNEQFF. In DNA form, the CDR3 reads TGTGCCAGTAATGCCCGGGACAGGGGACCCTACAATGAGCAGTTCTTC. The whole variable domain, remainder taken from reference TRBV19 and TRBJ2-1, is DGGITQSPKYLFRKEGQNVTLSCEQNLNHDAMYWYRQDPGQGLRLIYYSQIVNDFQKGDIAEGYSVSREKKESFPLTVTSAQKNPTAFYLCASNARDRGPYNEQFFGPGTRLTVL.

V gene TRBV29-1 combines with J gene TRBJ1-2; the D gene is possibly TRBD1 (5 bases). The CDR3 sequence is 12 residues long. Trimming removed 4 bases from V and 9 bases from J, with 15 bases in between. Germline lookup yields CDR1 SQVTM and CDR2 ANQGSEA. CDR3 residues: CSVARGGLSYTF. CDR3 DNA: TGCAGCGTTGCTAGGGGAGGGCTGAGCTACACCTTC.

This clone was recorded only once. V usage is TRBV19 and J usage is TRBJ2-3; 12 nucleotides line up with TRBD2. The CDR3 has 16 amino acids. The V gene's germline CDR1 is LNHDA and CDR2 SQIVND (reference sequence). The V and J ends lost 7 bases and 6 bases, in that order; junction bases with no gene match: 11. The CDR3 sequence is CASKSRLAGARDTQYF. CDR3 nucleotides: TGTGCCAGTAAGTCCAGACTAGCGGGAGCTCGGGATACGCAGTATTTT. The variable domain in full, with the rest retrieved from reference TRBV19 and TRBJ2-3, is DGGITQSPKYLFRKEGQNVTLSCEQNLNHDAMYWYRQDPGQGLRLIYYSQIVNDFQKGDIAEGYSVSREKKESFPLTVTSAQKNPTAFYLCASKSRLAGARDTQYFGPGTRLTVL.

The chain links TRBV19 to TRBJ1-1; 8 nucleotides line up with TRBD1. Germline V gene lookup returns CDR1 LNHDA and CDR2 SQIVND (reference sequence). The CDR3 totals 15 residues. The V gene end was trimmed by 3 bases and the J gene end by 0 bases; junction bases not matched to a gene: 3. The CDR3 nucleotides read TGTGCCAGTAGTATGGACAGGGACTTGAACACTGAAGCTTTCTTT. Residues: CASSMDRDLNTEAFF. Full variable domain (rest looked up from reference TRBV19 and TRBJ1-1): DGGITQSPKYLFRKEGQNVTLSCEQNLNHDAMYWYRQDPGQGLRLIYYSQIVNDFQKGDIAEGYSVSREKKESFPLTVTSAQKNPTAFYLCASSMDRDLNTEAFFGQGTRLTVV.